This T cell receptor beta chain was recovered during a study of monozygotic twins with inflammatory bowel disease. TCRdb reprocessed the 5' RACE reads; each CDR3 protein has one entry and no DNA is given. The sample totals approximately 330,000 distinct CDR3 sequences. Germline values: CDR1 SGHDT, CDR2 YYEEEE. The CDR3 sequence is 16 residues long. This receptor was taken from a human donor with ulcerative colitis or Crohn's disease, or a healthy co-twin of an affected twin (not recorded which). Specimen: blood. The genes are TRBV5-6 and TRBJ2-3; TCRdb calls TRBD2, which cannot be checked without DNA. CDR3 protein: CASSGSGRLKADTQYF.